The sequence of this TCR beta chain was determined in a study of blood T cell repertoires in COVID-19. Germline CDR1 SGDLS, CDR2 YYNGEE. CDR3 length: 14 amino acids. V was pared by 9 bases and J by 3 bases, with 17 bases between. The assay was immunoSEQ multiplex PCR, and TCRdb's table has in-frame clones only and misses some. The sample shows about 320,000 clones, 75% to 90% of them seen only once. Sample: PBMCs or T cells enriched from blood (not recorded which). The clonotype originates from a man aged 60-69 years who had recovered from COVID-19. This chain uses TRBV9 with TRBJ2-3; weak D call: TRBD2 (7 bases). The CDR3 loop reads CATSGGQGTDTQYF. DNA for the CDR3: TGTGCCACATCCGGGGGGCAGGGTACAGATACGCAGTATTTT.